Listed below are T cell receptor beta chains from one sample, sequenced in a study of T cell changes during pregnancy in multiple sclerosis. Measured with immunoSEQ multiplex PCR; TCRdb has only the in-frame clones, and not every one. The sample lists fewer than 150,000 clones, roughly 95% occurring once. The sequencing used peripheral blood, collected after pregnancy. These receptor sequences come from a female donor with multiple sclerosis, enrolled in a pregnancy study. The CDR3 runs from the conserved cysteine through the conserved F or W. The order of the fields is clone size, J gene, CDR3 length, V gene, D gene, CDR3 protein, CDR3 DNA. D genes are given only for firm matches. A row's size may be missing; if present it is once, few, many or a size class.

>NA|TRBJ2-7|17|TRBV14|TRBD1
CASSQDRGGTGGYEQYF
TGTGCCAGCAGCCAAGATCGCGGCGGGACAGGGGGCTACGAGCAGTACTTC
>NA|TRBJ1-1|13|TRBV29-1|NA
CSAGGHLNTEAFF
TGCAGCGCCGGAGGCCATTTGAACACTGAAGCTTTCTTT
>NA|TRBJ2-7|14|TRBV19|TRBD1
CASSSGTGIVEQYF
TGTGCCAGTAGCTCCGGGACAGGGATAGTCGAGCAGTACTTC
>NA|TRBJ2-1|15|TRBV19|TRBD2
CASSIRLAGGYEQFF
TGTGCCAGTAGTATACGACTAGCGGGAGGGTATGAGCAGTTCTTC
>NA|TRBJ2-1|16|TRBV5-1|TRBD2
CASSISAGSSYNEQFF
TGCGCCAGCAGCATATCAGCGGGGAGCTCCTACAATGAGCAGTTCTTC
>NA|TRBJ2-3|15|TRBV5-4|TRBD2
CASSFSGGGTDTQYF
TGTGCCAGCAGCTTTTCGGGGGGAGGCACAGATACGCAGTATTTT
>NA|TRBJ2-7|13|TRBV18|NA
CASSGVLSYEQYF
TGTGCCAGCTCCGGAGTTCTCTCCTACGAGCAGTACTTC
>NA|TRBJ2-7|14|TRBV27|TRBD1
CASSLGDRVNEQYF
TGTGCCAGCAGTTTAGGGGACAGGGTCAACGAGCAGTACTTC
>few|TRBJ1-1|15|TRBV5-4|TRBD1
CASRNTGGLFGEAFF
TGTGCCAGCAGGAACACAGGGGGACTTTTTGGTGAAGCTTTCTTT
>NA|TRBJ2-7|16|TRBV5-1|TRBD2
CASSGPLAGEAGEQYF
TGCGCCAGCAGCGGGCCCTTAGCGGGAGAGGCGGGCGAGCAGTACTTC
>NA|TRBJ2-1|20|TRBV4-3|TRBD2
CASSPTLGPQRELQHNEQFF
TGCGCCAGCAGCCCAACCTTGGGCCCCCAGCGGGAGTTACAACACAATGAGCAGTTCTTC
>once|TRBJ2-7|14|TRBV19|NA
CASLGGPPLYEQYF
TGTGCCAGCCTAGGGGGTCCCCCCCTCTACGAGCAGTACTTC
>NA|TRBJ1-1|16|TRBV5-5|NA
CASSLSGGGLNTEAFF
TGTGCCAGCAGCTTGAGCGGCGGAGGCTTGAACACTGAAGCTTTCTTT
>once|TRBJ1-2|14|TRBV7-9|NA
CASTRQDANYGYTF
TGTGCCAGCACCCGACAGGACGCTAACTATGGCTACACCTTC
>NA|TRBJ2-2|18|TRBV27|NA
CASSLFPPLASNTGELFF
TGTGCCAGCAGCCTCTTCCCCCCACTAGCCTCTAACACCGGGGAGCTGTTTTTT
>NA|TRBJ2-7|13|TRBV18|TRBD2
CASTPGGVYEQYF
TGTGCCAGCACCCCGGGGGGGGTCTACGAGCAGTACTTC
>NA|TRBJ2-3|17|TRBV5-5|NA
CASIQARDGGDTDTQYF
TGTGCCAGCATCCAGGCCCGGGACGGAGGGGACACAGATACGCAGTATTTT
>NA|TRBJ2-7|13|TRBV19|NA
CASSPQGGDEQYF
TGTGCCAGTAGCCCCCAGGGGGGCGACGAGCAGTACTTC
>NA|TRBJ2-7|16|TRBV7-2|TRBD1
CASSPAGGQGTYEQYF
TGTGCCAGCAGCCCGGCCGGGGGACAGGGAACCTACGAGCAGTACTTC
>NA|TRBJ1-4|12|TRBV4-2|NA
CASGRINEKLFF
TGTGCCAGCGGCAGGATTAATGAAAAACTGTTTTTT
>NA|TRBJ2-1|15|TRBV29-1|TRBD1
CSVLVGQGPYNEQFF
TGCAGCGTCTTAGTTGGACAGGGGCCCTACAATGAGCAGTTCTTC
>NA|TRBJ2-7|13|TRBV7-2|NA
CASSFRGTYEQYF
TGTGCCAGCAGCTTCCGGGGTACCTACGAGCAGTACTTC
>NA|TRBJ1-3|15|TRBV10-3|TRBD1
CAISEDRDSGNTIYF
TGTGCCATCAGTGAGGACAGGGACTCTGGAAACACCATATATTTT
>few|TRBJ1-2|14|TRBV9|NA
CASSVGTIGDGYTF
TGTGCCAGCAGTGTAGGCACGATAGGGGATGGCTACACCTTC
>NA|TRBJ2-3|12|TRBV27|NA
CASPSPSGTQYF
TGTGCCAGCCCCTCCCCGTCAGGTACGCAGTATTTT
>NA|TRBJ2-1|18|TRBV6-1|TRBD2
CASSVRTRITALYNEQFF
TGTGCCAGCAGTGTACGGACTAGGATAACCGCCCTTTACAATGAGCAGTTCTTC
>NA|TRBJ1-1|14|TRBV30|NA
CAWSPGRGNTEAFF
TGTGCCTGGTCTCCGGGCCGGGGGAACACTGAAGCTTTCTTT
>NA|TRBJ2-7|14|TRBV7-9|NA
CASSLAGHPYEQYF
TGTGCCAGCAGCTTAGCGGGACACCCCTACGAGCAGTACTTC
>once|TRBJ2-1|14|TRBV7-9|TRBD1
CASRPGQGDNEQFF
TGTGCCAGCAGGCCGGGACAGGGTGACAATGAGCAGTTCTTC
>NA|TRBJ2-7|14|TRBV6-1|NA
CASSEQDTSYEQYF
TGTGCCAGCAGTGAGCAAGATACTAGCTACGAGCAGTACTTC
>NA|TRBJ2-3|15|TRBV7-9|NA
CASSLVLADTDTQYF
TGTGCCAGCAGCTTAGTACTAGCTGATACAGATACGCAGTATTTT
>NA|TRBJ2-1|13|TRBV2|TRBD2
CASTEALAGEQFF
TGTGCCAGCACCGAGGCGTTAGCGGGAGAACAGTTCTTC
>NA|TRBJ1-1|12|TRBV6-1|NA
CASTLGGTEAFF
TGTGCCAGCACTCTGGGGGGCACTGAAGCTTTCTTT
>NA|TRBJ2-5|17|TRBV30|TRBD2
CAWSVLPGLAGQETQYF
TGTGCCTGGAGTGTACTGCCGGGACTAGCGGGGCAAGAGACCCAGTACTTC
>NA|TRBJ2-5|12|TRBV6-5|NA
CASRTTGLAQYF
TGTGCCAGCAGGACAACAGGGTTAGCCCAGTACTTC
>NA|TRBJ1-5|13|TRBV30|NA
CAWGTGIDQPQHF
TGTGCCTGGGGAACAGGGATTGATCAGCCCCAGCATTTT
>NA|TRBJ2-1|16|TRBV7-9|TRBD2
CASSLGAGGIYNEQFF
TGTGCCAGCAGCTTAGGCGCGGGAGGGATCTACAATGAGCAGTTCTTC
>NA|TRBJ1-1|14|TRBV4-1|TRBD1
CASSLGQQNTEAFF
TGCGCCAGCAGCCTGGGACAGCAGAACACTGAAGCTTTCTTT
>NA|TRBJ1-2|15|TRBV19|NA
CASSIMSGGFYGYTF
TGTGCCAGTAGTATCATGTCGGGGGGCTTCTATGGCTACACCTTC
>NA|TRBJ2-3|14|TRBV5-1|TRBD1
CASSSYRGVDTQYF
TGCGCCAGCAGCTCATACAGGGGGGTGGATACGCAGTATTTT
>NA|TRBJ2-4|14|TRBV9|NA
CASSVDGGANIQYF
TGTGCCAGCAGCGTAGACGGCGGGGCAAACATTCAGTACTTC
>NA|TRBJ2-1|16|TRBV5-1|TRBD2
CASSSLAGREIGEQFF
TGCGCCAGCAGCTCGCTGGCGGGGCGGGAGATAGGGGAGCAGTTCTTC
>NA|TRBJ1-5|14|TRBV5-6|TRBD1
CASSRDRRTQPQHF
TGTGCCAGCAGCCGGGACAGGAGAACTCAGCCCCAGCATTTT
>NA|TRBJ1-3|17|TRBV27|TRBD1
CASSLGQGGFSGNTIYF
TGTGCCAGCAGTTTGGGACAGGGGGGATTCTCTGGAAACACCATATATTTT
>NA|TRBJ1-1|12|TRBV29-1|NA
CSVGQVNTEAFF
TGCAGCGTTGGACAGGTGAACACTGAAGCTTTCTTT
>NA|TRBJ1-4|20|TRBV19|TRBD1
CASMISGTGGFPSTNEKLFF
TGTGCCAGTATGATTTCTGGGACAGGGGGCTTCCCATCAACTAATGAAAAACTGTTTTTT
>NA|TRBJ2-1|15|TRBV16|TRBD2
CASSQLASGHNEQFF
TGTGCCAGCAGCCAATTGGCTAGCGGGCACAATGAGCAGTTCTTC
>NA|TRBJ2-1|16|TRBV5-6|TRBD2
CASSWEALAGTDEQFF
TGTGCCAGCAGCTGGGAGGCACTAGCGGGAACGGATGAGCAGTTCTTC
>NA|TRBJ2-1|16|TRBV5-1|NA
CASSSSDKKIFNEQFF
TGCGCCAGCAGCTCCTCCGACAAGAAGATTTTCAATGAGCAGTTCTTC
>NA|TRBJ1-6|14|TRBV7-2|TRBD1
CASSFRDRRSPLHF
TGTGCCAGCAGCTTCCGGGACAGGCGTTCACCCCTCCACTTT
>NA|TRBJ2-5|14|TRBV10-3|TRBD2
CAIRTSGIRETQYF
TGTGCCATCAGGACTAGCGGGATAAGAGAGACCCAGTACTTC
>NA|TRBJ1-1|16|TRBV4-1|NA
CASSQVLGQMNTEAFF
TGCGCCAGCAGCCAAGTTTTGGGGCAGATGAACACTGAAGCTTTCTTT
>NA|TRBJ2-3|14|TRBV28|NA
CASSEGDRKDTQYF
TGTGCCAGCAGTGAAGGAGATCGTAAGGATACGCAGTATTTT
>NA|TRBJ2-1|16|TRBV5-1|TRBD2
CASSSKGLAGVDEQFF
TGCGCCAGCAGCTCCAAGGGACTAGCGGGAGTTGATGAGCAGTTCTTC
>NA|TRBJ2-7|11|TRBV29-1|TRBD2
CSVDSGNVQYF
TGCAGCGTTGATAGCGGGAATGTGCAGTACTTC
>NA|TRBJ2-5|14|TRBV29-1|NA
CSADPSGFQETQYF
TGCAGCGCCGACCCGAGCGGGTTCCAAGAGACCCAGTACTTC
>NA|TRBJ1-1|13|TRBV30|TRBD1
CAWARDRATEAFF
TGTGCCTGGGCCCGGGACAGGGCCACTGAAGCTTTCTTT